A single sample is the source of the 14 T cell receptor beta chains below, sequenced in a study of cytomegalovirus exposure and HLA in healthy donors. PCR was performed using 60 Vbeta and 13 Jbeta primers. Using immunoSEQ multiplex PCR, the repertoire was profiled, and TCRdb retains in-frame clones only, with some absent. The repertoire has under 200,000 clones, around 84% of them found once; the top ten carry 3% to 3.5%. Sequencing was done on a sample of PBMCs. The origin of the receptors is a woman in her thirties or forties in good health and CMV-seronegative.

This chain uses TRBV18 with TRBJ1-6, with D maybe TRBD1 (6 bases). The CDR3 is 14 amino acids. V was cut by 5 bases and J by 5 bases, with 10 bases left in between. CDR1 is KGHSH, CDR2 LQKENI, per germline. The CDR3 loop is CASSFQGNNSPLHF. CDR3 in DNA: TGTGCCAGCTCATTTCAGGGGAATAATTCACCCCTCCACTTT.

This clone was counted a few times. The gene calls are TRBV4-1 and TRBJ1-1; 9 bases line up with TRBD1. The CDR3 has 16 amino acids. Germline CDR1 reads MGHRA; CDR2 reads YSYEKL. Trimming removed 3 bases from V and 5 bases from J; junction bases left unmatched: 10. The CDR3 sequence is CASSHGQGPRGTEAFF. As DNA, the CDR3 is TGCGCCAGCAGCCATGGACAGGGGCCTCGTGGGACTGAAGCTTTCTTT.

The CDR3, as DNA: TGTGCCAGTATAGCGTGGGGGAGGACCGGGGAGCTGTTTTTT. It specifies CASIAWGRTGELFF. The chain uses TRBV19 and TRBJ2-2, with a possible D match to TRBD2 (6 bases). Germline loops: CDR1 LNHDA, CDR2 SQIVND (reference sequence). The CDR3 is made up of 14 amino acids. V lost 7 bases and J lost 5, with 14 bases in between. Supplemented by reference TRBV19 and TRBJ2-2, the full variable domain reads DGGITQSPKYLFRKEGQNVTLSCEQNLNHDAMYWYRQDPGQGLRLIYYSQIVNDFQKGDIAEGYSVSREKKESFPLTVTSAQKNPTAFYLCASIAWGRTGELFFGEGSRLTVL.

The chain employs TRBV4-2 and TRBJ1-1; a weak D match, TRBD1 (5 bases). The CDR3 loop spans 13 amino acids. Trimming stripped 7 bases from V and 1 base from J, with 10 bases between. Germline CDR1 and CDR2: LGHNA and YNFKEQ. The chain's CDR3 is CASKGRGNTEAFF. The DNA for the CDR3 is TGTGCCAGCAAGGGGCGGGGGAACACTGAAGCTTTCTTT.

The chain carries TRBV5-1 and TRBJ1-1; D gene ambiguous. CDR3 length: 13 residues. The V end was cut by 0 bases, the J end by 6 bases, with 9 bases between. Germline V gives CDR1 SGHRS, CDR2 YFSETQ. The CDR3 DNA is TGCGCCAGCAGCTTGGGGTCGCGCGCTGAAGCTTTCTTT. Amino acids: CASSLGSRAEAFF. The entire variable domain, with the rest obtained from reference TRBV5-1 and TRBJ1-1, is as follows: KAGVTQTPRYLIKTRGQQVTLSCSPISGHRSVSWYQQTPGQGLQFLFEYFSETQRNKGNFPGRFSGRQFSNSRSEMNVSTLELGDSALYLCASSLGSRAEAFFGQGTRLTVV.

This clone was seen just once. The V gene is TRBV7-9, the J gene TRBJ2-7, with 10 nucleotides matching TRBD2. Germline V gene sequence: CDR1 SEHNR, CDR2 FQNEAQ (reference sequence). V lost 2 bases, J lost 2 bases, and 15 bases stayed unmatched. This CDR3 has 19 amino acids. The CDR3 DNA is TGTGCCAGCAGCTTACTGTCACTAGCGGGGAGTTACGGCCCCTACGAGCAGTACTTC. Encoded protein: CASSLLSLAGSYGPYEQYF.

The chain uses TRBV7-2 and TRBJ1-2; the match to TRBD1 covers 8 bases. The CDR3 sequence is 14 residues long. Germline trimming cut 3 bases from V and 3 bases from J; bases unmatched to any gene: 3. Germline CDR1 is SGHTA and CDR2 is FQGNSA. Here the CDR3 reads CASSFQGADYGYTF. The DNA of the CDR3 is TGTGCCAGCAGCTTCCAGGGGGCCGACTATGGCTACACCTTC.

The CDR3 region has the DNA TGTGCCAGCAGCTTGGTTGGTAGCTCCTACGAGCAGTACTTC. Its protein is CASSLVGSSYEQYF. The V call is TRBV5-4, the J call TRBJ2-7; unclear D gene. Germline V CDR1 and CDR2: SGHNT, YYREEE (reference sequence). The CDR3 has 14 amino acids. V was cut by 0 bases and J by 0 bases, with 7 bases left in between.

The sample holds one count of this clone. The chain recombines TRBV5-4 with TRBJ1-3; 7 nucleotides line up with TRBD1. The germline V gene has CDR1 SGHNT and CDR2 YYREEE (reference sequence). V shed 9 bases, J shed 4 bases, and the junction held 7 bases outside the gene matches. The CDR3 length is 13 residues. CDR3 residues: CATKQGLGNTIYF. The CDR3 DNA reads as TGTGCCACCAAACAGGGGTTGGGAAACACCATATATTTT.

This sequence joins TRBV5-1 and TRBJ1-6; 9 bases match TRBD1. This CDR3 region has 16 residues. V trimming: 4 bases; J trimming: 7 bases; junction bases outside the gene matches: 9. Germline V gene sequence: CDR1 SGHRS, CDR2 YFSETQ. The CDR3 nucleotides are TGCGCCAGCAGCCCAGGCCCGGGACAGGGAAATTCACCCCTCCACTTT. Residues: CASSPGPGQGNSPLHF.

The CDR3 reads CASSSQGARLFNQPQHF. The CDR3 region has the DNA TGTGCCAGCAGTTCACAGGGGGCCCGACTCTTCAATCAGCCCCAGCATTTT. The chain is built from TRBV7-2 and TRBJ1-5, with TRBD1 matching over 9 bases. V shed 6 bases and J 3 bases; nucleotides not matched to a gene: 12. The CDR3 spans 17 residues. The germline V gene has CDR1 SGHTA and CDR2 FQGNSA.

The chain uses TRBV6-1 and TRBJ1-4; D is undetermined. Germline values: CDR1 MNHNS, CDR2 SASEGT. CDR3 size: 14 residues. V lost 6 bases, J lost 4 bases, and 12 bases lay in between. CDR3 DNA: TGTGCCAGCAGGGCAAACATAAGTAATGAAAAACTGTTTTTT. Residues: CASRANISNEKLFF.

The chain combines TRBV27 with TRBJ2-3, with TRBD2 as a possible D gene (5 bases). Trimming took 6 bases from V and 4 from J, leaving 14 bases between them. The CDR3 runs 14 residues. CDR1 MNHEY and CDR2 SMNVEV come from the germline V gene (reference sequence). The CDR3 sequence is CASSSDERADTQYF. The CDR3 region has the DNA TGTGCCAGCAGCTCGGACGAGAGGGCAGATACGCAGTATTTT.

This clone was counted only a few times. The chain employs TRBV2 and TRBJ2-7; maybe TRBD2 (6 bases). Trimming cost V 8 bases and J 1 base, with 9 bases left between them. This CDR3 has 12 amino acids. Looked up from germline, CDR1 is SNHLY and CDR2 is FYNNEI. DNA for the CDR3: TGTGCCAGCTACGGGGGTTCCTACGAGCAGTACTTC. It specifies CASYGGSYEQYF.